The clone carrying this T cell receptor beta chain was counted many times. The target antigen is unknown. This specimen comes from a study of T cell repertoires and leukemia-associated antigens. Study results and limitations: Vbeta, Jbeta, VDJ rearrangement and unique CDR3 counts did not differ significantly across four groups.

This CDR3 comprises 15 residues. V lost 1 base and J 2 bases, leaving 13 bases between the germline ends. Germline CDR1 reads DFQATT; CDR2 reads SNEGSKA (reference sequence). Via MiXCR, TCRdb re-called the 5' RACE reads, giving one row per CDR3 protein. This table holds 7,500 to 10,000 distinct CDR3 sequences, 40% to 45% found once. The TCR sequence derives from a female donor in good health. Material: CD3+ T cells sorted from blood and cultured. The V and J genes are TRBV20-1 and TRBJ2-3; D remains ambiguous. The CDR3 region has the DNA TGCAGTGCTAGAGGTACCAGCCGAAACACAGATACGCAGTATTTT. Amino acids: CSARGTSRNTDTQYF.